This TCR beta chain was profiled in a study of blood T cell repertoires in COVID-19. Looking at the study overall: The United States, Italy and Spain were the sources of the acute and convalescent COVID-19 samples. PBMCs, B-cell-depleted T cells, or T cells were the source of the cDNA or gDNA that made up the material.

Patients at the Seattle site were enrolled during active infection and followed longitudinally. In the study's own analysis: Reference gene primer amplification in the assay estimated nucleated cell counts. Assay used: immunoSEQ multiplex PCR; TCRdb lists only in-frame clones, some missing. That table is the source of V, J and clone size, and D and trimming were worked out from the DNA. The sample lists around 160,000 clones; 80% to 90% were seen once. This receptor was taken from a man aged 18 to 29 with COVID-19, enrolled during active disease. Sample: peripheral blood.

DNA for the CDR3: TGCGCCAGCAGCCAAGACCCCGGGACTAGCGGAAGAGGTAGGACAGATACGCAGTATTTT. Amino acids: CASSQDPGTSGRGRTDTQYF. The gene calls are TRBV4-3 and TRBJ2-3, with 11 bases identical to TRBD2. The germline CDR1 and CDR2 sequences are LGHNA and YSLEER. The CDR3 loop spans 20 amino acids. Germline trimming cut 0 bases from V and 3 bases from J; bases unmatched to any gene: 14.